Following are 2 T cell receptor beta chains from one sample sequenced in a study of CD8 T cells in Susac syndrome. An amount of RNA that ranged from about 0.45 to 1 ug was reverse transcribed with random hexamers. One entry per CDR3 protein results from TCRdb running MiXCR on the immunoSEQ multiplex PCR reads. The profile shows a few hundred thousand distinct CDR3 sequences, about 95% of them singletons. Sample: CD4+ T cells from PBMCs. These receptors were obtained from a human donor with multiple sclerosis.

The chain combines TRBV6-5 with TRBJ2-3; D gene ambiguous. Trimming cost V 4 bases and J 0 bases, with 11 bases left between them. Germline loops: CDR1 MNHEY, CDR2 SVGAGI. The CDR3 covers 15 residues. The CDR3 sequence is CASSCPACSTDTQYF. The CDR3 DNA follows: TGTGCCAGCAGTTGCCCCGCTTGTAGCACAGATACGCAGTATTTT.

This sequence joins TRBV29-1 and TRBJ2-7; D is ambiguous. The CDR3 has 12 residues. The germline gives CDR1 SQVTM, CDR2 ANQGSEA. V dropped 4 bases and J dropped 3 bases, with 10 bases sitting between them. The CDR3 DNA reads as TGCAGCGTTGTCGTGGGGAACTACGAGCAGTACTTC. This encodes CSVVVGNYEQYF.